This TCR beta chain was recovered during a study of blood T cells in healthy people across ages. Findings and caveats of the study: Diversity estimated from one million T cells was considered an underestimate.

The CDR3 is 18 residues long. With V trimmed by 4 bases and J by 1 base, 14 bases remained unmatched. CDR1 is SGDLS, CDR2 YYNGEE, per germline. Combining a sample-barcoded 5' primer with a J-beta primer mix, a second PCR ran for about 6 to 11 cycles. Every molecule of cDNA carried a tag from a template-switch adaptor with 12 random nucleotides. One entry per CDR3 protein, called by TCRdb with MiXCR from the 5' RACE reads. The sample has 850,000 to 1,300,000 distinct CDR3 sequences, over 35% seen once. Points on this clonotype: Its cognate antigen is unknown.

The TCR originated in a woman aged 55-69 years in good health. What was sequenced was blood. This sequence joins TRBV9 and TRBJ1-1; 9 bases line up with TRBD1. In nucleotides, the CDR3 is TGTGCCAGCAGCCCGAGGGTCCCGGGACAGGGTCCGAACACTGAAGCTTTCTTT. It translates to CASSPRVPGQGPNTEAFF.